Described below is a single T cell receptor (beta chain) sequence and its context. Antigen specificity is unknown. Quantitative 5'-RACE with molecular barcodes was used to make the TCR beta libraries. TCRdb fed the 5' RACE reads into MiXCR, producing one record per CDR3 protein. The top ten clones hold approximately 6.3% of a sample with about 540,000 distinct CDR3 sequences, 10% to 15% of them seen once. This record comes from a study of CD8 T cells in ankylosing spondylitis. The study, taken as a whole, reports: Seven to nine highly homologous variants made up a TCR beta motif, and this motif appeared characteristic of ankylosing spondylitis blood.

Germline values: CDR1 SGHAT, CDR2 FQNNGV. The CDR3 contains 14 residues. V was shortened by 3 bases and J by 0 bases, with 5 bases between the two germline ends. The chain has TRBV11-2 and TRBJ2-2; no reliable D call. Sequencing used blood, either unsorted or a sorted T cell fraction (not recorded which). This sequence was found in a male donor with ankylosing spondylitis. The CDR3 DNA reads TGTGCCAGCAGCTTCCAGCCGAACACCGGGGAGCTGTTTTTT. It yields the protein CASSFQPNTGELFF.